What follows describes a single T cell receptor (beta chain). Its antigen is unknown. The input lacks base qualities; no much larger clone sits a single base away. Trimming leaves V shorter by 5 bases and J shorter by 3 bases, with the junction holding 5 bases beyond the gene matches. From the cysteine up to the phenylalanine, the CDR3 has a length of 16 residues. The read is trimmed to its CDR3 DNA, 48 bases read in frame from base 1. This specimen's treatment or condition label, per the study, means: in vitro stimulation with specific CMV peptide epitopes to enrich CMV-specific T cells. This specimen comes from a study of T cell repertoires in cytomegalovirus infection (dated by TCRdb to about 2019). Concerning the study at large: Peptide stimulations targeted recently identified HLA-C-restricted CMV epitopes, whose presentation resists viral immunomodulation, together with well-studied HLA-B-restricted epitopes. The HLA type of each donor mattered for the analysis, because public TCR beta signatures pointed to carriage of CMV infection along with the matching HLA type. Study-wide findings and limitations: In both this cohort and an independent cohort of approximately 350 donors, the cumulative frequency of public TCR beta family members distinguished carriers of CMV infection plus the relevant HLA type. The ex vivo response was dominated by HLA-C-restricted CMV-specific TCR beta clonotypes, which also provided the single most frequent clonotype in two of eight donors.

The sequencing machine was an Illumina HiSeq 1500. TCRdb passed the public sequencing reads through fastp at Q25 and MiXCR, retaining productive beta sequences. One record per CDR3 amino acid sequence lists the most common genes and DNA. The sample profile shows 700,000 to 900,000 distinct CDR3 sequences; almost 30% of them were found once. Clones ranked in the top ten supply 10% to 15% of the sample. The sequence joins TRBV12-3 or TRBV12-4 to TRBJ2-1; 12 junctional bases match TRBD2. The receptor's source is a human donor in good health (CMV status not recorded). Some clones in this sample may be carry-over from other donors' samples. Source: cultured CD8+ T cells from PBMCs, taken from culture after CMV antigen stimulation. The CDR3 region: CASSILAGGLYNEQFF. The DNA sequence is TGTGCCAGCAGTATTCTAGCGGGGGGGCTCTACAATGAGCAGTTCTTC.